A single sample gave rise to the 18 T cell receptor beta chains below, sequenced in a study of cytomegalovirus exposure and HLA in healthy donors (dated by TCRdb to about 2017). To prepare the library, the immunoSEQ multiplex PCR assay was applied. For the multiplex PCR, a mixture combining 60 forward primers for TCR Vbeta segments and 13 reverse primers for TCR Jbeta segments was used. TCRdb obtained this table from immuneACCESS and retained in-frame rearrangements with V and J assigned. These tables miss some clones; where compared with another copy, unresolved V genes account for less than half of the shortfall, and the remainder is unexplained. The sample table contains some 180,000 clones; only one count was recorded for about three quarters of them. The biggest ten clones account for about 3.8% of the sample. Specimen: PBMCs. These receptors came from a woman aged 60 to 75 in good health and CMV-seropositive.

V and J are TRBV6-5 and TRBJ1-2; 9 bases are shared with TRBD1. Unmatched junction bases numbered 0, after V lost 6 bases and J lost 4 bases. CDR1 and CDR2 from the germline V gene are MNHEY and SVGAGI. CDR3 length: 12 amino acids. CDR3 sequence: CASRDRGYGYTF. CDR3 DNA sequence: TGTGCCAGCAGGGACAGGGGCTATGGCTACACCTTC.

The CDR3 DNA follows: TGCGCCAGCAGCCCCGGGACTAGCACGTATGAGCAGTTCTTC. It codes for CASSPGTSTYEQFF. The chain carries TRBV5-1 and TRBJ2-1, with TRBD2 matching over 9 bases. V trimming: 4 bases; J trimming: 8 bases; junction bases outside the gene matches: 7. The CDR3 has 14 residues. Germline CDR1 SGHRS, CDR2 YFSETQ.

The CDR3 DNA reads as TGTGCCAGCAGTTGGGGCGCGGAGCTGTTTTTT. It codes for CASSWGAELFF. V usage is TRBV2 and J usage is TRBJ2-2, with D perhaps TRBD1 (5 bases). Per germline, CDR1 SNHLY and CDR2 FYNNEI. The CDR3 is 11 amino acids. V was shortened by 5 bases and J by 10 bases, with 8 bases between the two germline ends.

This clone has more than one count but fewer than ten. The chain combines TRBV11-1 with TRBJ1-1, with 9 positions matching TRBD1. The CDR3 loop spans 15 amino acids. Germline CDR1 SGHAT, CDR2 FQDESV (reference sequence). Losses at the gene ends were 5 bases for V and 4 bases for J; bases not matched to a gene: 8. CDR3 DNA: TGTGCCAGCAGCCAAGGGACAGGGTCAGGCACTGAAGCTTTCTTT. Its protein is CASSQGTGSGTEAFF.

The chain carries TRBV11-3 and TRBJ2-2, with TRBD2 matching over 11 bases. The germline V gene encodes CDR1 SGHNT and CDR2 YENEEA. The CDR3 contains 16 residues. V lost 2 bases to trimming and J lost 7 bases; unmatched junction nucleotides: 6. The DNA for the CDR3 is TGTGCCAGCAGCTTACGACTAGCGGGGAAGAACGGGGAGCTGTTTTTT. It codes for CASSLRLAGKNGELFF.

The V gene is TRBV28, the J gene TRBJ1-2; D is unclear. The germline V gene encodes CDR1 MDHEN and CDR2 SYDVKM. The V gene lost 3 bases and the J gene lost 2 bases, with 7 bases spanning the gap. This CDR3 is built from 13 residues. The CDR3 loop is CASSFGINYGYTF. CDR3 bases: TGTGCCAGCAGTTTCGGGATCAACTATGGCTACACCTTC.

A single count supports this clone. The CDR3 DNA reads as TGTGCCAGCAGCCCCCATAGAGGCGGGGCAAGGCAGCCCCAGCATTTT. It encodes CASSPHRGGARQPQHF. The rearrangement links TRBV28 to TRBJ1-5, with a tentative D call TRBD1 (5 bases). Germline V CDR1 and CDR2: MDHEN, SYDVKM. The V gene lost 6 bases and the J gene lost 7 bases, with 22 bases spanning the gap. CDR3 length: 16 residues.

The CDR3 bases are TGCGCCAGCAGCGACGGGACAGGGTACACTGAAGCTTTCTTT. Its protein product is CASSDGTGYTEAFF. The chain couples TRBV4-1 to TRBJ1-1; 9 nucleotides align to TRBD1. Per germline, CDR1 MGHRA and CDR2 YSYEKL. This CDR3 is built from 14 residues. After removal of 5 bases from V and 3 bases from J, the junction contained 4 bases not matched to a gene.

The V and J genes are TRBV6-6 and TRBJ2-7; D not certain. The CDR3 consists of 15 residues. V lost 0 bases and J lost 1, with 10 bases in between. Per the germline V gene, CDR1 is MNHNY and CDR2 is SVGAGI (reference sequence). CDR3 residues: CASSYSFEESYEQYF. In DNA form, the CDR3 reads TGTGCCAGCAGTTACTCATTTGAGGAATCCTACGAGCAGTACTTC.

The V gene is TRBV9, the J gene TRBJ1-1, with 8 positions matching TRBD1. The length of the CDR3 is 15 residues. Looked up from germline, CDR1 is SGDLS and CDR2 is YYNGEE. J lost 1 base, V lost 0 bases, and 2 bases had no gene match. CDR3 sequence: CASSVGTGTNTEAFF. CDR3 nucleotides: TGTGCCAGCAGCGTAGGGACAGGGACGAACACTGAAGCTTTCTTT. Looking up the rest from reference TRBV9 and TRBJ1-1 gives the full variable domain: DSGVTQTPKHLITATGQRVTLRCSPRSGDLSVYWYQQSLDQGLQFLIQYYNGEERAKGNILERFSAQQFPDLHSELNLSSLELGDSALYFCASSVGTGTNTEAFFGQGTRLTVV.

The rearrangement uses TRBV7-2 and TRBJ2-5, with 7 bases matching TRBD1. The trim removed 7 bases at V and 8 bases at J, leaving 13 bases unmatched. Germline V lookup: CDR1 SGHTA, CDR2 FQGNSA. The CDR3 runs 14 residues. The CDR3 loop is CASKTGTVGFTQYF. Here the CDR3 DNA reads TGTGCCAGCAAGACCGGGACAGTGGGTTTTACCCAGTACTTC.

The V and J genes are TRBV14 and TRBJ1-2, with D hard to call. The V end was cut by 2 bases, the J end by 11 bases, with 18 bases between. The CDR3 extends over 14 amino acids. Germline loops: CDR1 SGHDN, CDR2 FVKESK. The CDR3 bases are TGTGCCAGCAGCCAACAAAAGGCGAACGGGAAATACACCTTC. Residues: CASSQQKANGKYTF.

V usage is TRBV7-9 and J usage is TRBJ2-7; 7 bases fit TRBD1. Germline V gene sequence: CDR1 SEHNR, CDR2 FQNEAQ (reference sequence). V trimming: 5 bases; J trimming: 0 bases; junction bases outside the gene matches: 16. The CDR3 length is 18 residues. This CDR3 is CASSLGGLDRWSSYEQYF. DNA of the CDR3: TGTGCCAGCAGCCTTGGGGGCCTGGACAGGTGGAGCTCCTACGAGCAGTACTTC.

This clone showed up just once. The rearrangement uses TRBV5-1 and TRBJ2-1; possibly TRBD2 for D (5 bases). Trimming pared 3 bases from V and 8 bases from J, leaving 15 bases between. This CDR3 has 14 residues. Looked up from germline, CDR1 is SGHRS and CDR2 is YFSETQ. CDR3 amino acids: CASSSSGFTYEQFF. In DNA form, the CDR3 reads TGCGCCAGCAGCTCCTCGGGATTTACGTATGAGCAGTTCTTC.

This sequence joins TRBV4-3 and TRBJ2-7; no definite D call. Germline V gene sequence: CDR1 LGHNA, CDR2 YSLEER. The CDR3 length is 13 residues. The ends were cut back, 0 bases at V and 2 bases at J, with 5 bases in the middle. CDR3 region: CASSQEHPYEQYF. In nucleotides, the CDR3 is TGCGCCAGCAGCCAAGAACACCCCTACGAGCAGTACTTC.

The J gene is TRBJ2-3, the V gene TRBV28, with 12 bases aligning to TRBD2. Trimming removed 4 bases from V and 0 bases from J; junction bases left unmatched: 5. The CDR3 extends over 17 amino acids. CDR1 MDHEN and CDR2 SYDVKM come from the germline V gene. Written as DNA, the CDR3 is TGTGCCAGCAGTTGGGGAGGACTAGCGGGAAGCACAGATACGCAGTATTTT. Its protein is CASSWGGLAGSTDTQYF.

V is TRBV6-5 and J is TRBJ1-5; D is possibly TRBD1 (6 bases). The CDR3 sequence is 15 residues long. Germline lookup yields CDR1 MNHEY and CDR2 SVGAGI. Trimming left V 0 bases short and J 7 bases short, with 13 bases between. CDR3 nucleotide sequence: TGTGCCAGCAGTTACTCGAGGGCGGGGGGCCAGCCCCAGCATTTT. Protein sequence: CASSYSRAGGQPQHF.

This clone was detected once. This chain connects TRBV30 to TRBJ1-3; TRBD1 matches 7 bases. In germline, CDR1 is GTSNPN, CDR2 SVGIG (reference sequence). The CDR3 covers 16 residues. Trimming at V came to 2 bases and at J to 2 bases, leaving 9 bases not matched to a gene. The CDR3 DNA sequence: TGTGCCTGGAGTCACCCAGGGGGGCCGCCTGGAAACACCATATATTTT. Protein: CAWSHPGGPPGNTIYF.